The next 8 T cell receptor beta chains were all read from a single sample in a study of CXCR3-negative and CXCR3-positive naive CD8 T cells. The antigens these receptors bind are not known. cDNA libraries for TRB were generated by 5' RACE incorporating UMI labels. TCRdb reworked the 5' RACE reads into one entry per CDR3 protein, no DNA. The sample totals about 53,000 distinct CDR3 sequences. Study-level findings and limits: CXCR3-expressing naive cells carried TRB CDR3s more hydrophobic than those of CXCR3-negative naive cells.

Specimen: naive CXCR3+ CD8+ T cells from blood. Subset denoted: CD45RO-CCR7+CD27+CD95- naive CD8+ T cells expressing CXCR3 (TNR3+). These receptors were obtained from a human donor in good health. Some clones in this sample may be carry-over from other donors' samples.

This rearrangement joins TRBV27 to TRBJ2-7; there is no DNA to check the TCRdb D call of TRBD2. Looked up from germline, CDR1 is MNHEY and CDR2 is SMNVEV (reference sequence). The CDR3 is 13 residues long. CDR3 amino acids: CASSLSLGGEQYF.

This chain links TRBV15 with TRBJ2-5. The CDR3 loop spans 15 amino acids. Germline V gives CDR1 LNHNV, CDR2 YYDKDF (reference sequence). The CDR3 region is CATSRDRSAQETQYF.

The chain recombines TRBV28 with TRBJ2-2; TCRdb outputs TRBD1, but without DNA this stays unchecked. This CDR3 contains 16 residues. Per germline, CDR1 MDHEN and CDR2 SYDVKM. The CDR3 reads CASRSTGTGGAGELFF.

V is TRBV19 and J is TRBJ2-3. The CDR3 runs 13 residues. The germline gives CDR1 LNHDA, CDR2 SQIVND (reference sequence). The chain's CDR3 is CASSIASTDTQYF.

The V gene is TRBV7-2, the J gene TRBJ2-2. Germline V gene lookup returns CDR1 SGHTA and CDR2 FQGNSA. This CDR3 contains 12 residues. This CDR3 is CASSLHTGELFF.

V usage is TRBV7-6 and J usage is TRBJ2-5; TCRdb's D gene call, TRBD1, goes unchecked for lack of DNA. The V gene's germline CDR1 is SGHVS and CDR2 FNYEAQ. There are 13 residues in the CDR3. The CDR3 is CASSQGTEETQYF. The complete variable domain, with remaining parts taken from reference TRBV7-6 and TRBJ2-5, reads GAGVSQSPRYKVTKRGQDVALRCDPISGHVSLYWYRQALGQGPEFLTYFNYEAQQDKSGLPNDRFSAERPEGSISTLTIQRTEQRDSAMYRCASSQGTEETQYFGPGTRLLVL.

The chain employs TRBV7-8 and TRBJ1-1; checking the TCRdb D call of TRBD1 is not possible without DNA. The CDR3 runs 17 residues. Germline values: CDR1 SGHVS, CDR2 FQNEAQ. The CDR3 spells CASSLVTGPPMNTEAFF.

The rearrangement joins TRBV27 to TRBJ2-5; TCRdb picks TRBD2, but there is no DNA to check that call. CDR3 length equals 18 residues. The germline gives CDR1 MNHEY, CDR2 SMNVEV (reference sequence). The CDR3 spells CASRDTGGASGDRETQYF.